A single sample is the source of the 11 T cell receptor beta chains below, sequenced in a study of blood T cell repertoires in COVID-19 (dated by TCRdb to 2020 to 2021). The method behind the library was the immunoSEQ multiplex PCR assay. TCRdb re-hosts the immuneACCESS table, in-frame sequences only. Its copies lack some clones; in the studies checked, an unresolved V gene accounts for under half of them, and the cause for the rest is not known. For this sample there are approximately 250,000 clones; around 90% appear just once. In total, the top ten clones hold around 2.8% of the sample. Sequencing was carried out using PBMCs or T cells enriched from blood (not recorded which). All receptors come from a man aged 35-49 years who had been exposed to COVID-19.

The rearrangement joins TRBV28 to TRBJ1-4; D call uncertain. CDR3 length equals 16 residues. V lost 5 bases and J lost 8, with 21 bases in between. Germline V lookup: CDR1 MDHEN, CDR2 SYDVKM. The CDR3 DNA reads TGTGCCAGCAGTCCCGGCAGTTGGAGGGCACGGGAAAAACTGTTTTTT. It specifies CASSPGSWRAREKLFF.

The chain links TRBV11-3 to TRBJ2-3; TRBD2 matches at 13 bases. The CDR3 spans 14 residues. V was clipped by 6 bases and J by 8 bases; unmatched bases: 5. Germline V lookup: CDR1 SGHNT, CDR2 YENEEA. The CDR3 DNA reads TGTGCCAGCAGTCGGACTAGCGGGAGCGGTACGCAGTATTTT. Translation: CASSRTSGSGTQYF.

The rearrangement joins TRBV24-1 to TRBJ2-5; maybe TRBD2 (6 bases). CDR3 length: 15 residues. Germline CDR1 KGHDR, CDR2 SFDVKD. Trimming left V 3 bases short and J 1 base short, with 11 bases between. CDR3 loop: CATSDASASQETQYF. For the CDR3, the DNA is TGTGCCACCAGTGATGCTAGCGCGAGCCAAGAGACCCAGTACTTC.

The rearrangement links TRBV7-9 to TRBJ2-3, with D possibly being TRBD1 (6 bases). The CDR3 loop spans 14 amino acids. From germline, CDR1 is SEHNR and CDR2 FQNEAQ (reference sequence). Trimming stripped 6 bases from V and 3 bases from J, with 13 bases between. CDR3 DNA sequence: TGTGCCAGCAGGACGACAGGTTTGACAGATACGCAGTATTTT. Protein sequence: CASRTTGLTDTQYF. Together with reference TRBV7-9 and TRBJ2-3, the CDR3 gives the full variable domain: DTGVSQNPRHKITKRGQNVTFRCDPISEHNRLYWYRQTLGQGPEFLTYFQNEAQLEKSRLLSDRFSAERPKGSFSTLEIQRTEQGDSAMYLCASRTTGLTDTQYFGPGTRLTVL.

The CDR3 protein is CASSLNMQNEKLFF. The CDR3 DNA is TGTGCCAGTAGTCTTAATATGCAGAATGAAAAACTGTTTTTT. J is TRBJ1-4 and V is TRBV19; no reliable D call. In germline, CDR1 is LNHDA, CDR2 SQIVND (reference sequence). The germline V and J ends were trimmed by 5 bases and 5 bases, with 12 bases remaining between them. The CDR3 consists of 14 residues.

This chain uses TRBV3-1 (or the pseudogene TRBV3-2) with TRBJ2-7; D call uncertain. The V end was cut by 1 base, the J end by 4 bases, with 8 bases between. Germline CDR1 and CDR2: LGHDT and YNNKEL (reference sequence). The CDR3 sequence is 13 residues long. The CDR3 here is CASSQAPLYEQYF. For the CDR3, the DNA is TGTGCCAGCAGCCAAGCCCCACTTTACGAGCAGTACTTC.

This clone was found once. The CDR3 loop is CASSLRTGRLGDQYF. Written as DNA, the CDR3 is TGTGCCAGCTCCCTCCGGACAGGGCGTTTGGGGGACCAGTACTTC. The chain links TRBV18 to TRBJ2-5; 8 nucleotides line up with TRBD1. V lost 6 bases, J lost 10 bases, and 16 bases stayed unmatched. The CDR3 runs to 15 residues. Germline V CDR1 and CDR2: KGHSH, LQKENI. Full variable domain (outside the CDR3, taken from reference TRBV18 and TRBJ2-5): NAGVMQNPRHLVRRRGQEARLRCSPMKGHSHVYWYRQLPEEGLKFMVYLQKENIIDESGMPKERFSAEFPKEGPSILRIQQVVRGDSAAYFCASSLRTGRLGDQYFGPGTRLLVL.

The gene calls are TRBV30 and TRBJ1-2; D is perhaps TRBD1 (5 bases). The CDR3 covers 13 residues. The germline CDR1 and CDR2 sequences are GTSNPN and SVGIG (reference sequence). V was shortened by 0 bases and J by 6 bases, with 11 bases between the two germline ends. The DNA for the CDR3 is TGTGCCTGGAGTGTATGGGGCGGGGATGGCTACACCTTC. Encoded protein: CAWSVWGGDGYTF.

The chain combines TRBV2 with TRBJ1-6; the D gene is possibly TRBD1 (6 bases). V was clipped by 4 bases and J by 5 bases, with 9 bases between them. The CDR3 has 14 amino acids. The germline V gene encodes CDR1 SNHLY and CDR2 FYNNEI. The chain's CDR3 is CASSGQVNNSPLHF. The CDR3, as DNA: TGTGCCAGCAGTGGACAGGTCAATAATTCACCCCTCCACTTT.

V gene TRBV30 combines with J gene TRBJ2-1, with unresolved D. Germline V gene data show CDR1 as GTSNPN and CDR2 as SVGIG (reference sequence). This CDR3 region has 12 residues. V gave up 1 base and J gave up 3 bases, with 4 bases separating them. For the CDR3, the DNA is TGTGCCTGGAGTGGCGGCTACAATGAGCAGTTCTTC. Residues: CAWSGGYNEQFF.

CDR3 loop: CASSQGRQRENEQFF. The CDR3 coding sequence is TGCGCCAGCAGCCAAGGTCGCCAGCGGGAGAATGAGCAGTTCTTC. V gene TRBV4-1 combines with J gene TRBJ2-1, with 8 bases lining up with TRBD2. Germline V gene data show CDR1 as MGHRA and CDR2 as YSYEKL. This CDR3 is 15 amino acids long. V shed 1 base, J shed 7 bases, and the junction held 6 bases outside the gene matches.